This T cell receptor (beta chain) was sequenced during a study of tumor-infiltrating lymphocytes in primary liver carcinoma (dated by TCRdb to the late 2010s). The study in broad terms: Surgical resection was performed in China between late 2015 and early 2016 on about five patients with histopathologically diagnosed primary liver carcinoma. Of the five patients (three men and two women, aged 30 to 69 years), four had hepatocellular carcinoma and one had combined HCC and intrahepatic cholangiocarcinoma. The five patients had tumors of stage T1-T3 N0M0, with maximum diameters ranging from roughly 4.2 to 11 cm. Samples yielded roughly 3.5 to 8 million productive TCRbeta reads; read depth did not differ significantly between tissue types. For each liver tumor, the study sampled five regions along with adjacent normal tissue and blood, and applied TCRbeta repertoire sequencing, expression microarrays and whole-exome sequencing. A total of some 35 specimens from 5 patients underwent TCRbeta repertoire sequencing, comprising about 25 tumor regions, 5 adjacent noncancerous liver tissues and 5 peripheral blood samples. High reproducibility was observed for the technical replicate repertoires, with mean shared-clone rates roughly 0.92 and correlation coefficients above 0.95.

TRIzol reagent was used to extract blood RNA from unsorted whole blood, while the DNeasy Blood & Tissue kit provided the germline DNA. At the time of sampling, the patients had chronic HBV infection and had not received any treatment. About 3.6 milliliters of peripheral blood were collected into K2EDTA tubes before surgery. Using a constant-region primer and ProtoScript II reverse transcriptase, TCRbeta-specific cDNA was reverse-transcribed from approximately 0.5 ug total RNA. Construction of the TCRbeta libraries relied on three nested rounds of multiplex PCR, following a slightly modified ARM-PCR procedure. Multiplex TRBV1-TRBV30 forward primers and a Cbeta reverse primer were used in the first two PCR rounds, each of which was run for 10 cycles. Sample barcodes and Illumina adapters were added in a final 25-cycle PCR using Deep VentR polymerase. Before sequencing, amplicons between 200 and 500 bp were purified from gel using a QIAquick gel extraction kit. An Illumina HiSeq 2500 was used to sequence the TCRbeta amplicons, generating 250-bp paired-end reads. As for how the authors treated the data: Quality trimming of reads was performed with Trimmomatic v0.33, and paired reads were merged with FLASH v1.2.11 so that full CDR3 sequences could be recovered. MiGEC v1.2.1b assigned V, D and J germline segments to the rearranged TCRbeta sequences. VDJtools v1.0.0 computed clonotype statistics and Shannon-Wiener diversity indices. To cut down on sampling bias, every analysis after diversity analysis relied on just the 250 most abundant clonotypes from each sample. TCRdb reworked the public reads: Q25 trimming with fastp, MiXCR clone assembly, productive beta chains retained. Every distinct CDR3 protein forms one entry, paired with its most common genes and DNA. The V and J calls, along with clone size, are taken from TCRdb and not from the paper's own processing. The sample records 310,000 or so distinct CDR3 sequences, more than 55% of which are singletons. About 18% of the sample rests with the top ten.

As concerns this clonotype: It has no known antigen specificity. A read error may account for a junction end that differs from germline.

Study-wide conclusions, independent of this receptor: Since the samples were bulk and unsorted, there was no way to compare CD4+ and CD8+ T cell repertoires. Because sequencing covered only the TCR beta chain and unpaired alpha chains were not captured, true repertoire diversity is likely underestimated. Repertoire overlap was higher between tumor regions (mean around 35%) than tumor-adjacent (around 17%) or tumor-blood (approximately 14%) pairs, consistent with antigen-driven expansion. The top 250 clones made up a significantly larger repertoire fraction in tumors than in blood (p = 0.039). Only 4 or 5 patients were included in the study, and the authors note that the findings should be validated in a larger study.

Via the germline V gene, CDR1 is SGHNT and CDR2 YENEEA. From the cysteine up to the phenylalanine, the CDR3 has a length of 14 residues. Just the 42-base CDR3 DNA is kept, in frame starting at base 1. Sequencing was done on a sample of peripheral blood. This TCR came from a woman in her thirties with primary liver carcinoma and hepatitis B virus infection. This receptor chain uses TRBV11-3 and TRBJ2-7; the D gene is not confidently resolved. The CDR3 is CAGSFTQGGYEQYF. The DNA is TGTGCCGGCAGCTTTACACAAGGCGGATACGAGCAGTACTTC.